The 15 T cell receptor beta chains below come from one sample, sequenced in a study of T cells in Graves' hyperthyroidism and ophthalmopathy. Amplified TCR beta CDR3 regions derived from RNA transcripts. The primer set for the first-round RT-PCR of the TCR CDR3 was HTBI. TCRdb re-analysed the multiplex PCR reads in MiXCR, keeping a single row per CDR3 protein. The data show some 600,000 distinct CDR3 sequences, with approximately 15% seen just once and less than 6% held by the top ten. Input material: blood. Receptor source: a woman between 25 and 40 years old with Graves' hyperthyroidism that later progressed to Graves' ophthalmopathy.

Points on this clonotype: Being one base from a much bigger clone, this may be a read error. J is TRBJ2-1 and V is TRBV9; D is uncertain. CDR1 SGDLS and CDR2 YYNGEE come from the germline V gene. Trimming took off 0 bases at V and 5 bases at J, with 3 bases between the two ends. CDR3 size: 12 residues. Here the CDR3 DNA reads TGTGCCAGCAGCGTAGATGACAATGAGCAGTTCTTC. This sequence encodes CASSVDDNEQFF.

There are many counts of this clonotype. The CDR3 DNA sequence: TGTGCCAGCAGTTCCCCGGGGGCTAGCGGGGGTGAGACCCAGTACTTC. The encoded protein is CASSSPGASGGETQYF. V usage is TRBV6-1 and J usage is TRBJ2-5; 10 bases are shared with TRBD2. Germline V lookup: CDR1 MNHNS, CDR2 SASEGT. Losses at the gene ends were 5 bases for V and 5 bases for J; bases not matched to a gene: 11. The CDR3 length is 16 residues.

This clonotype was observed a handful of times. CDR3 sequence (DNA): TGTGCCAGCAGTTCGACCCCTCGTGGCTACACCTTC. Translating it yields CASSSTPRGYTF. This rearrangement joins TRBV12-3 or TRBV12-4 to TRBJ1-2; D is unresolved. V shed 4 bases and J shed 7 bases, with 10 bases lying between them. The CDR3 is 12 residues long.

This clonotype was seen ten or more times. The rearrangement links TRBV28 to TRBJ2-5; D may be TRBD1 (5 bases). The CDR3 covers 15 residues. In germline, CDR1 is MDHEN, CDR2 SYDVKM. Trimming shortened V by 6 bases and J by 1 base, and 15 bases separated the two germline ends. CDR3 residues: CASSSHQGAQETQYF. CDR3 coding DNA: TGTGCCAGCAGCAGTCACCAGGGCGCCCAAGAGACCCAGTACTTC.

This clonotype was found many times. The chain joins TRBV30 to TRBJ1-1, with D tentatively TRBD1 (6 bases). Germline V gives CDR1 GTSNPN, CDR2 SVGIG (reference sequence). Trimming cost V 0 bases and J 3 bases, with 11 bases left between them. This CDR3 has 14 amino acids. CDR3 nucleotides: TGTGCCTGGAGTGTAGGGCAGGGGTACACTGAAGCTTTCTTT. Translating gives CAWSVGQGYTEAFF. The variable domain in full, with the rest retrieved from reference TRBV30 and TRBJ1-1, is SQTIHQWPATLVQPVGSPLSLECTVEGTSNPNLYWYRQAAGRGLQLLFYSVGIGQISSEVPQNLSASRPQDRQFILSSKKLLLSDSGFYLCAWSVGQGYTEAFFGQGTRLTVV.

A remark on this clonotype: Given a much more abundant clone one base away, this may be a read error. The chain has TRBV20-1 and TRBJ2-5; D is undetermined. The germline gives CDR1 DFQATT, CDR2 SNEGSKA (reference sequence). The CDR3 sequence is 15 residues long. The CDR3 loop reads CSARDRQLYQEIQYF. Here the CDR3 DNA reads TGCAGTGCTAGAGACCGCCAGCTGTACCAAGAGATCCAGTACTTC.

J is TRBJ2-3 and V is TRBV5-1; D is ambiguous. Trimming cost V 4 bases and J 0 bases, with 12 bases left between them. Germline V gives CDR1 SGHRS, CDR2 YFSETQ. CDR3 length equals 15 residues. CDR3 sequence reads: CASSPQTSSTDTQYF. The CDR3 coding sequence is TGCGCCAGCAGCCCACAGACAAGTAGCACAGATACGCAGTATTTT.

In this sample, this clonotype turned up a few times. V is TRBV29-1 and J is TRBJ1-3; D not resolved. Germline lookup yields CDR1 SQVTM and CDR2 ANQGSEA. CDR3 length equals 15 residues. V dropped 3 bases and J dropped 0 bases, with 12 bases sitting between them. The CDR3 DNA reads as TGCAGCGTTGAGGGCCGGCTCCTCTCTGGAAACACCATATATTTT. Its protein product is CSVEGRLLSGNTIYF.

This clonotype was seen ten or more times. The V and J genes are TRBV20-1 and TRBJ1-1, with D unresolved. The germline CDR1 and CDR2 sequences are DFQATT and SNEGSKA (reference sequence). The CDR3 has 15 amino acids. V was cut by 0 bases and J by 0 bases, with 11 bases left in between. CDR3 bases: TGCAGTGCTAGAGATACGACTGAGGTGAACACTGAAGCTTTCTTT. Its protein product is CSARDTTEVNTEAFF.

This clonotype was counted ten times or more. The V and J genes are TRBV24-1 and TRBJ1-5; possibly TRBD1 for D (6 bases). CDR1 and CDR2 from the germline V gene are KGHDR and SFDVKD. This CDR3 has 16 amino acids. Trimming shortened V by 4 bases and J by 11 bases, and 23 bases separated the two germline ends. Here the CDR3 reads CATSDRDGTPQVSQHF. DNA for the CDR3: TGTGCCACCAGTGACCGAGACGGGACACCCCAGGTTTCCCAGCATTTT.

CDR3 sequence: CAWSQRQPLTDTQYF. DNA of the CDR3: TGTGCCTGGAGTCAAAGGCAACCTCTCACAGATACGCAGTATTTT. The chain has TRBV30 and TRBJ2-3; D is ambiguous. Germline assignment: CDR1 GTSNPN and CDR2 SVGIG (reference sequence). The CDR3 extends over 15 amino acids. Trimming cost V 2 bases and J 2 bases, with 14 bases left between them.

This clonotype was counted a single time. Possible read error: a much larger clone is one base away. The gene calls are TRBV12-5 and TRBJ2-7, with D unclear. CDR1 and CDR2 (germline): LGHNT, FRNRAP. The CDR3 consists of 15 residues. V dropped 1 base and J dropped 4 bases, with 14 bases sitting between them. CDR3 nucleotides: TGTGCTAGTGGTTTGGCTCTAGGCGCCCCTTACGAGCAGTACTTC. Translated: CASGLALGAPYEQYF. Combining the CDR3 with reference TRBV12-5 and TRBJ2-7 gives the whole variable domain DARVTQTPRHKVTEMGQEVTMRCQPILGHNTVFWYRQTMMQGLELLAYFRNRAPLDDSGMPKDRFSAEMPDATLATLKIQPSEPRDSAVYFCASGLALGAPYEQYFGPGTRLTVT.

This clonotype was picked up a small number of times. V gene TRBV11-2 combines with J gene TRBJ2-1; 10 nucleotides line up with TRBD2. V was clipped by 5 bases and J by 3 bases; unmatched bases: 7. The CDR3 runs 16 residues. Germline V gene lookup returns CDR1 SGHAT and CDR2 FQNNGV. The chain's CDR3 is CASSPPGLADYNEQFF. CDR3 in DNA: TGTGCCAGCAGCCCGCCAGGACTAGCGGACTACAATGAGCAGTTCTTC.

This clonotype was observed at least ten times. This chain uses TRBV27 with TRBJ1-1, with D possibly matching TRBD1 (6 bases). Looked up from germline, CDR1 is MNHEY and CDR2 is SMNVEV (reference sequence). This CDR3 region has 14 residues. Trimming took 6 bases from V and 1 from J, leaving 12 bases between them. The CDR3 bases are TGTGCCAGCAGCTCAAGGACAGCGAACACTGAAGCTTTCTTT. Protein sequence: CASSSRTANTEAFF.

This clonotype has ten or more counts. The chain joins TRBV6-2 or TRBV6-3 to TRBJ2-1; weak D call: TRBD2 (6 bases). The CDR3 totals 17 residues. In germline, CDR1 is MNHEY, CDR2 SVGEGT. V lost 0 bases to trimming and J lost 4 bases, with 16 bases between them. CDR3 sequence (DNA): TGTGCCAGCAGTTACTCGAGAATGGCGGGGCTTTACAATGAGCAGTTCTTC. Translating gives CASSYSRMAGLYNEQFF.